A single sample is the source of the 20 T cell receptor beta chains below, sequenced in a study of T cells in Graves' hyperthyroidism and ophthalmopathy. TCR beta CDR3 regions were amplified from RNA. The TCR CDR3 was amplified in a first-round RT-PCR using the HTBI primer set. Each CDR3 protein gets one entry after TCRdb re-called the multiplex PCR reads with MiXCR. The sample shows about 400,000 distinct CDR3 sequences, under 15% of them seen only once. The sequencing sample was made of blood. The receptors here all came from a woman in her 30s with Graves' hyperthyroidism.

This clonotype was recorded at least ten times. This chain connects TRBV28 to TRBJ1-3; 7 bases are a match to TRBD1. CDR3 size: 16 residues. Per germline, CDR1 MDHEN and CDR2 SYDVKM. V was clipped by 2 bases and J by 3 bases; unmatched bases: 7. CDR3 loop: CASSLRSYRGGNTIYF. The CDR3 DNA sequence: TGTGCCAGCAGTTTACGGTCCTACAGGGGTGGAAACACCATATATTTT.

This clonotype has ten or more counts. This chain connects TRBV2 to TRBJ2-5, with D maybe TRBD2 (6 bases). V dropped 2 bases and J dropped 4 bases, with 23 bases sitting between them. The length of the CDR3 is 18 residues. From germline, CDR1 is SNHLY and CDR2 FYNNEI. CDR3 loop: CASSENPGPGGRRETQYF. Here the CDR3 DNA reads TGTGCCAGCAGTGAAAACCCCGGGCCCGGGGGTAGGCGAGAGACCCAGTACTTC.

The table lists this clonotype with a count of one. The V and J genes are TRBV5-4 and TRBJ1-4; perhaps TRBD1 as D (6 bases). Trimming removed 4 bases at V and 0 bases at J, with 13 bases between. This CDR3 has 16 residues. Germline V CDR1 and CDR2: SGHNT, YYREEE (reference sequence). The chain's CDR3 is CASSKRQASTNEKLFF. As DNA, the CDR3 is TGTGCCAGCAGCAAAAGACAGGCATCAACTAATGAAAAACTGTTTTTT.

In this sample, this clonotype turned up a few times. The gene calls are TRBV18 and TRBJ1-2, with 9 bases lining up with TRBD1. Germline trimming cut 6 bases from V and 7 bases from J; bases unmatched to any gene: 15. The germline V gene has CDR1 KGHSH and CDR2 LQKENI. The CDR3 extends over 16 amino acids. The CDR3 here is CASSPGQGAMQGGYTF. The CDR3 DNA is TGTGCCAGCTCCCCGGGACAGGGCGCGATGCAGGGTGGCTACACCTTC.

This clonotype was recorded many times. The genes are TRBV11-1 and TRBJ2-1; 9 nucleotides match TRBD2. Germline values: CDR1 SGHAT, CDR2 FQDESV (reference sequence). Trimming removed 5 bases from V and 0 bases from J; junction bases left unmatched: 2. The CDR3 runs 15 residues. CDR3 protein: CASSGREGSYNEQFF. The DNA of the CDR3 is TGTGCCAGCAGCGGGCGGGAGGGCTCCTACAATGAGCAGTTCTTC.

This clonotype was detected ten times or more. The genes are TRBV6-1 and TRBJ2-3; tentative D call: TRBD2 (6 bases). Germline CDR1 and CDR2: MNHNS and SASEGT. The CDR3 extends over 14 amino acids. Trimming took off 8 bases at V and 4 bases at J, with 16 bases between the two ends. CDR3 sequence: CASGIGGRADTQYF. CDR3 bases: TGTGCCAGCGGCATCGGGGGACGCGCAGATACGCAGTATTTT.

The chain has TRBV3-1 and TRBJ1-1; D remains unclear. The V end was cut by 1 base, the J end by 4 bases, with 13 bases between. The CDR3 is 15 amino acids. Germline V gene data show CDR1 as LGHDT and CDR2 as YNNKEL (reference sequence). DNA of the CDR3: TGTGCCAGCAGCCAAGGCCCGGGCATCGGCACTGAAGCTTTCTTT. The encoded protein is CASSQGPGIGTEAFF.

The chain joins TRBV29-1 to TRBJ2-7, with 12 bases identical to TRBD2. V shed 6 bases and J 3 bases; nucleotides not matched to a gene: 12. The germline V gene has CDR1 SQVTM and CDR2 ANQGSEA. This CDR3 region has 16 residues. The DNA of the CDR3 is TGCAGCGTCGTTCGGACTAGCGGGATAGGCCTCTACGAGCAGTACTTC. Its translation is CSVVRTSGIGLYEQYF.

The gene calls are TRBV20-1 and TRBJ1-5, with unresolved D. The CDR3 extends over 13 amino acids. V lost 3 bases to trimming and J lost 5 bases, with 11 bases between them. Germline values: CDR1 DFQATT, CDR2 SNEGSKA (reference sequence). The CDR3 spells CSASSRWDQPQHF. As DNA, the CDR3 is TGCAGTGCTAGTAGTAGGTGGGATCAGCCCCAGCATTTT.

In its sample, this clonotype was seen many times. The J gene is TRBJ1-1, the V gene TRBV30; D is perhaps TRBD1 (5 bases). Germline V gene sequence: CDR1 GTSNPN, CDR2 SVGIG (reference sequence). The germline V and J ends were trimmed by 5 bases and 6 bases, with 13 bases remaining between them. The CDR3 extends over 12 amino acids. The CDR3 DNA sequence: TGTGCCTGGTCGGGGGAGGCACCTGAAGCTTTCTTT. Residues: CAWSGEAPEAFF.

V usage is TRBV4-1 and J usage is TRBJ2-3; D is perhaps TRBD1 (5 bases). The CDR3 is made up of 15 amino acids. The V end lost 4 bases, the J end lost 4 bases, and 15 bases lay between the germline ends. Germline V gene sequence: CDR1 MGHRA, CDR2 YSYEKL. The CDR3 DNA follows: TGCGCCAGCAGCCGTCAGGGTAATTGGGCAGATACGCAGTATTTT. Translated: CASSRQGNWADTQYF.

This clonotype was seen repeatedly, ten times or more. The rearrangement joins TRBV27 to TRBJ2-7; 10 bases agree with TRBD2. V lost 3 bases to trimming and J lost 2 bases; unmatched junction nucleotides: 10. Per germline, CDR1 MNHEY and CDR2 SMNVEV (reference sequence). The CDR3 is 17 residues long. CDR3: CASSFLPGTSVAYEQYF. CDR3 DNA: TGTGCCAGCAGTTTCCTCCCCGGGACTAGCGTTGCCTACGAGCAGTACTTC.

This clonotype was seen only a few times. V is TRBV19 and J is TRBJ2-6; TRBD1 aligns across 11 bases. Germline V gene sequence: CDR1 LNHDA, CDR2 SQIVND (reference sequence). The V and J ends lost 5 bases and 4 bases, in that order; junction bases with no gene match: 10. CDR3 size: 18 residues. The CDR3 here is CASSPPGTGGTGANVLTF. The CDR3 nucleotides are TGTGCCAGTAGTCCACCCGGGACAGGGGGTACCGGGGCCAACGTCCTGACTTTC.

J is TRBJ2-3 and V is TRBV12-3 or TRBV12-4, with 8 bases aligning to TRBD1. This CDR3 spans 14 amino acids. J lost 7 bases, V lost 6 bases, and 9 bases had no gene match. CDR3 sequence: CASSADRDIHTQYF. CDR3 DNA sequence: TGTGCCAGCAGCGCGGACAGGGATATTCATACGCAGTATTTT.

This chain joins TRBV20-1 and TRBJ1-6; 10 nucleotides line up with TRBD1. This CDR3 contains 15 residues. The ends lost 3 bases at V and 8 bases at J; junction bases unmatched: 7. Germline CDR1 is DFQATT and CDR2 is SNEGSKA (reference sequence). CDR3 residues: CSASGDRGRDSPLHF. The CDR3 DNA reads TGCAGTGCTAGTGGGGACAGGGGTAGGGATTCACCCCTCCACTTT.

This clonotype was observed a handful of times. In nucleotides, the CDR3 is TGCAGTGCAGTGGACCTCAAGAAAACCTACGAGCAGTACTTC. It specifies CSAVDLKKTYEQYF. J is TRBJ2-7 and V is TRBV20-1, with no clear D. Germline V gene lookup returns CDR1 DFQATT and CDR2 SNEGSKA (reference sequence). This CDR3 is 14 amino acids long. V was cut by 6 bases and J by 2 bases, with 17 bases left in between.

This clonotype was seen ten or more times. This chain uses TRBV4-2 with TRBJ2-7; 12 nucleotides align to TRBD2. V shed 3 bases, J shed 6 bases, and the junction held 9 bases outside the gene matches. The CDR3 extends over 16 amino acids. The germline V gene encodes CDR1 LGHNA and CDR2 YNFKEQ. The CDR3, as DNA: TGTGCCAGCAGCCATCGCGGACTAGCGGGAAGGATCGAGCAGTACTTC. It specifies CASSHRGLAGRIEQYF.

This clonotype was counted ten times or more. One junction end disagrees with the germline gene, perhaps due to a read error. J is TRBJ1-2 and V is TRBV12-3 or TRBV12-4; 9 bases are a match to TRBD1. There are 14 residues in the CDR3. CDR3 DNA sequence: TGTGCCAGCAGATTAGGGACAGGGAACTATGGCTACACCTTC. Translation: CASRLGTGNYGYTF.

V and J are TRBV2 and TRBJ2-1; 9 bases agree with TRBD2. Per the germline V gene, CDR1 is SNHLY and CDR2 is FYNNEI. V shed 2 bases, J shed 5 bases, and the junction held 19 bases outside the gene matches. The CDR3 extends over 20 amino acids. The CDR3 DNA reads TGTGCCAGCAGTGAATCCCGTGAACCTAGCGGGAAAAGAAGGCACAATGAGCAGTTCTTC. It yields the protein CASSESREPSGKRRHNEQFF.

This clonotype was detected many times. The rearrangement joins TRBV6-2 or TRBV6-3 to TRBJ1-5; D remains ambiguous. CDR3 length equals 15 residues. Trimming cost V 8 bases and J 0 bases, with 14 bases left between them. Germline CDR1 MNHEY, CDR2 SVGEGT. DNA for the CDR3: TGTGCCAGCGGAGGACCCGCGCCTAGCAATCAGCCCCAGCATTTT. Translating gives CASGGPAPSNQPQHF.